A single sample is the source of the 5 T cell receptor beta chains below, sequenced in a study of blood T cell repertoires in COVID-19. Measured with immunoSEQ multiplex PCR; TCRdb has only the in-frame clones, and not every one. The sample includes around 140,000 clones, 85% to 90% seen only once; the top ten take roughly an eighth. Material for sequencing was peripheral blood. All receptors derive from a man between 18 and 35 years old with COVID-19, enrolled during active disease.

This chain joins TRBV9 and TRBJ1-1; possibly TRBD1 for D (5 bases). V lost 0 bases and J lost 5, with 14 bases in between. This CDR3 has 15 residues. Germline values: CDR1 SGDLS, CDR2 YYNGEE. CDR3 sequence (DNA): TGTGCCAGCAGCGTAGGCGGGACCTCGAGTACTGAAGCTTTCTTT. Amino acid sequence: CASSVGGTSSTEAFF.

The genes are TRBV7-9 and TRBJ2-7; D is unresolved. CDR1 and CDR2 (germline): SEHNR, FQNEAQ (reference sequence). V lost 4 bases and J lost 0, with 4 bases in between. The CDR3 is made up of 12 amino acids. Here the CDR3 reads CASSYTSYEQYF. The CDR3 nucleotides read TGTGCCAGCAGCTACACCTCCTACGAGCAGTACTTC.

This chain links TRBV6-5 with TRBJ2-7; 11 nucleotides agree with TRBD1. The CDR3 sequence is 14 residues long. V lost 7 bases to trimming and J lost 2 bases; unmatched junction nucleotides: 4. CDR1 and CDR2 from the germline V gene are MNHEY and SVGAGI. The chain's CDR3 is CASMRDRGAYEQYF. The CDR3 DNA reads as TGTGCCAGCATGAGGGACAGGGGGGCCTACGAGCAGTACTTC.

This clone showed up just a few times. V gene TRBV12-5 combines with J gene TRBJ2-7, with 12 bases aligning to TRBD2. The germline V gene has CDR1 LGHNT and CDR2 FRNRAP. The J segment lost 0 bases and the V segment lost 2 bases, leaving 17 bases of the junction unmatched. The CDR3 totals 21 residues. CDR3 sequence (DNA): TGTGCTAGTGGTTTGCCTACTATAGAGGGACTAGCGGGCCTCAGCTCCTACGAGCAGTACTTC. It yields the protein CASGLPTIEGLAGLSSYEQYF.

In nucleotides, the CDR3 is TGTGCCAGCAGCCCGATCACAGGTTTCTCTGGGGCCAACGTCCTGACTTTC. Translation gives CASSPITGFSGANVLTF. The rearrangement joins TRBV28 to TRBJ2-6; possible D gene TRBD1, 5 bases. With 6 bases removed from V and 0 bases from J, the gap between germline ends came to 15 bases. CDR3 length: 17 residues. Germline V gives CDR1 MDHEN, CDR2 SYDVKM.